Listed below are T cell receptor beta chains from one sample, sequenced in a study of blood T cell repertoires in COVID-19. TCRdb's copy holds only in-frame clones and misses some; the assay was immunoSEQ multiplex PCR. The data show some 80,000 clones, around 80% seen once. The material sequenced was peripheral blood. The receptors were gathered from a woman between 65 and 79 years old with acute or convalescent COVID-19. Each CDR3 is given with its conserved first and last residue. The D gene is left open where the match is weak. Size is stated for part of the rows, as once, few or many counts, or as a class when the clone is expanded.

v_call	clone_size	d_call	j_call	cdr3_aa	cdr3_nt
TRBV7-9	-	-	TRBJ1-4	CASSLKSAPEETNEKLFF	TGTGCCAGCAGCTTAAAATCAGCGCCGGAAGAAACTAATGAAAAACTGTTTTTT
TRBV5-5	-	-	TRBJ2-1	CASSQRTGGVNEQFF	TGTGCCAGCAGCCAAAGGACAGGCGGGGTAAATGAGCAGTTCTTC
TRBV19	-	-	TRBJ1-5	CASHFQGSRQPQHF	TGTGCCAGCCACTTCCAGGGGAGTAGGCAGCCCCAGCATTTT
TRBV2	-	-	TRBJ2-3	CASTEYTDTQYF	TGTGCCAGCACTGAGTACACAGATACGCAGTATTTT
TRBV4-1	-	-	TRBJ2-2	CASSQLENTGELFF	TGCGCCAGCAGCCAGCTAGAGAACACCGGGGAGCTGTTTTTT
TRBV3-1/TRBV3-2	-	-	TRBJ1-5	CASSLGDNQPQHF	TGTGCCAGCAGCCTGGGAGATAATCAGCCCCAGCATTTT
TRBV3-1/TRBV3-2	few	-	TRBJ2-1	CASSPGTGPRVGQFF	TGTGCCAGCAGCCCCGGGACTGGCCCACGAGTTGGGCAGTTCTTC
TRBV7-9	-	-	TRBJ1-2	CASSLQAGTPYGYTF	TGTGCCAGCAGCCTCCAGGCCGGGACACCCTATGGCTACACCTTC
TRBV5-1	-	TRBD1	TRBJ2-1	CASSIPDTGVREQFF	TGCGCCAGCAGCATACCGGATACAGGGGTTCGGGAGCAGTTCTTC
TRBV7-2	-	-	TRBJ2-1	CASSFPASGEQFF	TGTGCCAGCAGTTTCCCAGCCTCGGGTGAGCAGTTCTTC
TRBV5-1	-	TRBD1	TRBJ1-4	CASSWGSGGTNEKLFF	TGCGCCAGCAGCTGGGGTTCAGGGGGGACTAATGAAAAACTGTTTTTT
TRBV11-2	-	-	TRBJ1-2	CASSPRDSPSDGYTF	TGTGCCAGCAGCCCCCGGGACTCCCCGAGTGATGGCTACACCTTC
TRBV5-8	-	TRBD2	TRBJ2-1	CASSLWSQHSGRTSEQFF	TGTGCCAGCAGCCTATGGTCCCAGCATAGCGGGAGAACGAGTGAGCAGTTCTTC
TRBV15	-	TRBD1	TRBJ2-3	CATSSSRGLDTQYF	TGTGCCACCAGCAGTAGCAGGGGGCTGGATACGCAGTATTTT
TRBV2	-	-	TRBJ1-4	CASSHLQGTNEKLFF	TGTGCCAGCAGTCATCTACAGGGAACTAATGAAAAACTGTTTTTT
TRBV5-6	-	TRBD1	TRBJ2-7	CASSLGRTGGYEQYF	TGTGCCAGCAGCTTGGGTCGGACAGGCGGCTACGAGCAGTACTTC
TRBV5-1	-	-	TRBJ2-5	CASSLGQSQETQYF	TGCGCCAGCAGCTTGGGGCAATCCCAGGAGACCCAGTACTTC
TRBV12-3/TRBV12-4	-	TRBD1	TRBJ2-1	CASSFRQGLQFF	TGTGCCAGCAGTTTCCGACAGGGCTTGCAGTTCTTC
TRBV27	-	TRBD2	TRBJ2-2	CASRGLAGAANTGELFF	TGTGCCAGCAGGGGACTAGCGGGGGCGGCGAACACCGGGGAGCTGTTTTTT
TRBV5-4	-	-	TRBJ1-1	CASSLDYPGITEAFF	TGTGCCAGCAGCTTGGATTATCCAGGGATCACTGAAGCTTTCTTT
TRBV7-8	-	-	TRBJ1-4	CASSLRSGYNEKLFF	TGTGCCAGCAGCTTACGCTCAGGGTACAATGAAAAACTGTTTTTT
TRBV18	-	TRBD1	TRBJ2-7	CASSPGQGMSYEQYF	TGTGCCAGCTCACCGGGACAGGGGATGTCCTACGAGCAGTACTTC
TRBV2	few	TRBD1	TRBJ2-1	CASWGGQGGYNEQFF	TGTGCCAGCTGGGGGGGACAGGGTGGGTACAATGAGCAGTTCTTC
TRBV5-4	-	TRBD1	TRBJ2-7	CASSSGQGAREQYF	TGTGCCAGCAGCTCGGGACAGGGGGCGCGCGAGCAGTACTTC
TRBV2	-	-	TRBJ1-2	CASSEATVTGNYGYTF	TGTGCCAGCAGTGAAGCGACCGTGACAGGAAACTATGGCTACACCTTC
TRBV6-5	once	-	TRBJ2-7	CASKIDRSSYEQYF	TGTGCCAGCAAAATAGACAGGAGCTCCTACGAGCAGTACTTC
TRBV7-2	-	TRBD2	TRBJ2-1	CASSQTSGLNEQFF	TGTGCCAGCAGCCAGACTAGCGGGCTCAATGAGCAGTTCTTC
TRBV29-1	-	-	TRBJ2-1	CSVDAGKVQDEQFF	TGCAGCGTTGACGCAGGGAAGGTTCAAGATGAGCAGTTCTTC
TRBV2	-	-	TRBJ1-4	CASSERQGNEKLFF	TGTGCCAGCAGTGAGCGGCAGGGTAATGAAAAACTGTTTTTT
TRBV6-1	-	-	TRBJ1-1	CASSEEFGSLNTEAFF	TGTGCCAGCAGTGAAGAGTTTGGCAGTTTGAACACTGAAGCTTTCTTT
TRBV7-3	-	-	TRBJ1-1	CASSPTVNTEAFF	TGTGCCAGCAGCCCCACAGTGAACACTGAAGCTTTCTTT
TRBV10-2	-	-	TRBJ2-1	CASRRTTGGGEQFF	TGCGCCAGCAGAAGGACTACCGGGGGAGGTGAGCAGTTCTTC